The next 25 T cell receptor beta chains were all read from a single sample in a study of blood T cell repertoires in COVID-19 (dated by TCRdb to about 2020). Preparation of the library involved the immunoSEQ multiplex PCR assay. TCRdb carries this immuneACCESS record with in-frame sequences only. Its versions omit some clonotypes, under half of them owing to an unresolved V gene in the studies checked, with the rest unexplained. Within this sample are about 120,000 clones, with approximately 86% of them counted one time only. The ten most abundant clones make up nearly 0.9% of the sample. The sequencing input was peripheral blood. The receptors derive from a woman aged 45-60 years with active or convalescent COVID-19.

The gene calls are TRBV4-2 and TRBJ2-5, with TRBD1 as a possible D gene (6 bases). Germline V gene sequence: CDR1 LGHNA, CDR2 YNFKEQ. The CDR3 length is 15 residues. The ends were cut back, 0 bases at V and 7 bases at J, with 15 bases in the middle. CDR3 region: CASSQETGQGGTQYF. In nucleotides, the CDR3 is TGTGCCAGCAGCCAAGAAACAGGGCAAGGGGGGACCCAGTACTTC.

CDR3 bases: TGTGCCAGCGGGACTCTAGCGGGGGGCCTCACAGATACGCAGTATTTT. This encodes CASGTLAGGLTDTQYF. The chain recombines TRBV28 with TRBJ2-3; 11 bases agree with TRBD2. With 8 bases clipped from V and 2 bases from J, the junction kept 9 bases outside the gene matches. The CDR3 runs 16 residues. CDR1 MDHEN and CDR2 SYDVKM come from the germline V gene. Full variable domain (remainder filled in from reference TRBV28 and TRBJ2-3): DVKVTQSSRYLVKRTGEKVFLECVQDMDHENMFWYRQDPGLGLRLIYFSYDVKMKEKGDIPEGYSVSREKKERFSLILESASTNQTSMYLCASGTLAGGLTDTQYFGPGTRLTVL.

The chain joins TRBV4-3 to TRBJ2-5; the D is unclear. The CDR3 has 14 amino acids. The germline V and J ends were trimmed by 4 bases and 5 bases, with 14 bases remaining between them. Germline V gene data show CDR1 as LGHNA and CDR2 as YSLEER. CDR3 sequence reads: CASSRELERETQYF. The CDR3 coding sequence is TGCGCCAGCAGCCGTGAGCTTGAGAGGGAGACCCAGTACTTC.

The gene calls are TRBV6-5 and TRBJ1-4, with D perhaps matching TRBD1 (6 bases). V was cut by 0 bases and J by 8 bases, with 13 bases left in between. The CDR3 extends over 15 amino acids. CDR1 is MNHEY, CDR2 SVGAGI, per germline. Written as DNA, the CDR3 is TGTGCCAGCAGTTACTCGACCAGGGGTATCGAAAAACTGTTTTTT. It codes for CASSYSTRGIEKLFF.

J is TRBJ1-5 and V is TRBV5-6; TRBD1 aligns across 7 bases. There are 15 residues in the CDR3. The V segment lost 1 base and the J segment 4 bases; nucleotides outside the gene matches: 5. Germline loops: CDR1 SGHDT, CDR2 YYEEEE. The CDR3 is CASSLRNRGNQPQHF. DNA for the CDR3: TGTGCCAGCAGCTTGAGGAACAGGGGAAATCAGCCCCAGCATTTT.

This rearrangement joins TRBV27 to TRBJ2-1; D uncertain. Trimming took 4 bases from V and 6 from J, leaving 16 bases between them. CDR3 size: 15 residues. CDR1 and CDR2 from the germline V gene are MNHEY and SMNVEV (reference sequence). The CDR3 region is CASSSRPSTFNEQFF. For the CDR3, the DNA is TGTGCCAGCAGTTCGAGGCCGTCTACATTCAATGAGCAGTTCTTC.

This chain joins TRBV4-2 and TRBJ1-4; 10 bases align to TRBD1. Germline lookup yields CDR1 LGHNA and CDR2 YNFKEQ. The V segment lost 1 base and the J segment 7 bases; nucleotides outside the gene matches: 6. This CDR3 region has 16 residues. As DNA, the CDR3 is TGTGCCAGCAGCCAAGTAGGGGGACAGGGGTTTGAAAAACTGTTTTTT. As protein: CASSQVGGQGFEKLFF.

This chain links TRBV9 with TRBJ1-4, with a possible D match to TRBD1 (5 bases). The CDR3 extends over 17 amino acids. Trimming stripped 3 bases from V and 3 bases from J, with 18 bases between. Germline V gene lookup returns CDR1 SGDLS and CDR2 YYNGEE. The CDR3 sequence is CASSEGYTHSSNEKLFF. The CDR3 region has the DNA TGTGCCAGCAGCGAGGGGTACACCCACTCATCTAATGAAAAACTGTTTTTT.

This clone is a singleton in its sample. The chain is built from TRBV5-1 and TRBJ2-1; 11 bases agree with TRBD1. Losses at the gene ends were 0 bases for V and 6 bases for J; bases not matched to a gene: 5. The CDR3 consists of 16 residues. Per the germline V gene, CDR1 is SGHRS and CDR2 is YFSETQ. The CDR3 sequence: CASSLDPGTGGNEQFF. CDR3 sequence (DNA): TGCGCCAGCAGCTTGGACCCCGGGACAGGGGGCAATGAGCAGTTCTTC.

The chain employs TRBV7-2 and TRBJ1-3; a possible D gene is TRBD1 (5 bases). The V and J ends lost 5 bases and 0 bases respectively, with 11 bases between them. This CDR3 comprises 15 residues. CDR1 is SGHTA and CDR2 is FQGNSA in the germline V gene. The CDR3 is CASSPRGSSGNTIYF. CDR3 nucleotide sequence: TGTGCCAGCAGCCCCCGGGGGTCCTCTGGAAACACCATATATTTT.

The chain joins TRBV4-2 to TRBJ2-1; weak D call: TRBD1 (8 bases). Germline lookup yields CDR1 LGHNA and CDR2 YNFKEQ. The CDR3 contains 14 residues. V lost 0 bases, J lost 14 bases, and 17 bases lay in between. For the CDR3, the DNA is TGTGCCAGCAGCCAAGATAACGGGGAGGGACAGGAGTTCTTC. It is translated as CASSQDNGEGQEFF.

The chain uses TRBV5-1 and TRBJ1-3; D remains ambiguous. CDR1 and CDR2 (germline): SGHRS, YFSETQ. The CDR3 is 17 amino acids. The V end lost 4 bases, the J end lost 0 bases, and 17 bases lay between the germline ends. This CDR3 is CASSLDPTSYSGNTIYF. CDR3 DNA: TGCGCCAGCAGCCTGGACCCAACTTCTTACTCTGGAAACACCATATATTTT.

This rearrangement joins TRBV9 to TRBJ1-6; 10 bases agree with TRBD1. Germline CDR1 is SGDLS and CDR2 is YYNGEE. CDR3 length: 15 residues. Trimming took 2 bases from V and 10 from J; bases not matched to a gene: 6. CDR3 region: CASSVTGTGDSPLHF. CDR3 nucleotides: TGTGCCAGCAGCGTTACCGGGACAGGGGACTCACCCCTCCACTTT.

This chain's CDR3 is CASSVQGMDNSPLHF. The CDR3 region has the DNA TGTGCCAGCAGTGTCCAGGGGATGGATAATTCACCCCTCCACTTT. The chain carries TRBV2 and TRBJ1-6, with D possibly being TRBD1 (6 bases). The CDR3 totals 15 residues. V was clipped by 4 bases and J by 5 bases, with 12 bases between them. The germline gives CDR1 SNHLY, CDR2 FYNNEI.

The J gene is TRBJ2-7, the V gene TRBV5-1, with 12 positions matching TRBD1. Unmatched junction bases numbered 6, after V lost 7 bases and J lost 7 bases. Germline assignment: CDR1 SGHRS and CDR2 YFSETQ. The length of the CDR3 is 13 residues. The CDR3 DNA reads TGCGCCAGCCAGGGACAGGGGGCGGGAGAGCAGTACTTC. Translation: CASQGQGAGEQYF.

This clone was recorded only once. The rearrangement uses TRBV27 and TRBJ1-5; a possible D gene is TRBD1 (6 bases). Germline-derived CDR1 and CDR2 are MNHEY and SMNVEV (reference sequence). The CDR3 extends over 17 amino acids. Trimming removed 6 bases at V and 6 bases at J, with 24 bases between. The CDR3 loop is CASSLKPGHLTGQPQHF. DNA for the CDR3: TGTGCCAGCAGCCTAAAGCCGGGACACCTCACGGGTCAGCCCCAGCATTTT.

The chain couples TRBV19 to TRBJ1-2, with unresolved D. Trimming removed 7 bases from V and 8 bases from J, with 32 bases in between. CDR1 and CDR2 from the germline V gene are LNHDA and SQIVND (reference sequence). This CDR3 has 18 residues. The CDR3 here is CASTPPPHGYSGARGYTF. CDR3 in DNA: TGTGCCAGTACTCCACCTCCACATGGTTATTCAGGTGCTCGGGGCTACACCTTC.

The V call is TRBV7-9, the J call TRBJ2-7, with TRBD2 identical over 16 bases. V lost 5 bases and J lost 11; bases outside the gene matches: 9. The CDR3 sequence is 15 residues long. Germline values: CDR1 SEHNR, CDR2 FQNEAQ (reference sequence). The CDR3 DNA reads TGTGCCAGCAGCGGGCCGGGACTAGCGGGAGGGATCAAGTACTTC. Protein: CASSGPGLAGGIKYF.

V gene TRBV7-9 combines with J gene TRBJ2-2, with unresolved D. Per the germline V gene, CDR1 is SEHNR and CDR2 is FQNEAQ (reference sequence). CDR3 length: 13 residues. Trimming took 5 bases from V and 5 from J, leaving 9 bases between them. The CDR3 loop reads CASSSARTGELFF. The DNA for the CDR3 is TGTGCCAGCAGCAGCGCCCGGACCGGGGAGCTGTTTTTT.

This clone came up a few times. This CDR3 reads CASSSHRGRGNQPQHF. The CDR3 bases are TGTGCCAGCAGTTCCCACAGGGGGCGCGGCAATCAGCCCCAGCATTTT. The rearrangement uses TRBV6-2 or TRBV6-3 and TRBJ1-5; 9 bases agree with TRBD1. The CDR3 is made up of 16 amino acids. Germline V CDR1 and CDR2: MNHEY, SVGEGT. The J segment lost 2 bases and the V segment lost 4 bases, leaving 6 bases of the junction unmatched.

In its sample, this clone ranks as medium-sized. The gene calls are TRBV6-4 and TRBJ1-2; tentatively, D is TRBD1 (6 bases). The length of the CDR3 is 15 residues. The V end was cut by 0 bases, the J end by 6 bases, with 14 bases between. Looked up from germline, CDR1 is MRHNA and CDR2 is SNTAGT. The CDR3 is CASSDSNAGVHGYTF. The CDR3 coding sequence is TGTGCCAGCAGTGACTCCAACGCAGGGGTCCATGGCTACACCTTC.

This clone was counted once. The chain uses TRBV9 and TRBJ2-7, with D possibly matching TRBD1 (6 bases). CDR1 is SGDLS, CDR2 YYNGEE, per germline. V lost 2 bases and J 0 bases, leaving 9 bases between the germline ends. CDR3 length equals 14 residues. CDR3 protein: CASSVGQHSYEQYF. For the CDR3, the DNA is TGTGCCAGCAGCGTCGGACAGCACTCCTACGAGCAGTACTTC.

The V and J genes are TRBV3-1 (or the pseudogene TRBV3-2) and TRBJ2-3; perhaps TRBD2 as D (5 bases). The V end was cut by 4 bases, the J end by 2 bases, with 10 bases between. Germline assignment: CDR1 LGHDT and CDR2 YNNKEL (reference sequence). CDR3 size: 14 residues. The CDR3 bases are TGTGCCAGCAGCCCAACTAGTGACACAGATACGCAGTATTTT. Translation gives CASSPTSDTDTQYF.

This clone was observed a single time. This chain connects TRBV14 to TRBJ1-3; D might be TRBD1 (5 bases). Between the trimmed V and J ends, which lost 0 bases and 2 bases, there was a span of 11 bases. Germline V gene lookup returns CDR1 SGHDN and CDR2 FVKESK. The CDR3 covers 16 residues. In DNA, the CDR3 is TGTGCCAGCAGCCAAGAATCCTACAGGACTGGAAACACCATATATTTT. Translated: CASSQESYRTGNTIYF.

This clone was seen once. Distinct nucleotide sequences in the sample also encode this CDR3. The CDR3 spells CSVRQGVFYGYTF. CDR3 coding DNA: TGCAGCGTTCGACAGGGGGTCTTCTATGGCTACACCTTC. This chain joins TRBV29-1 and TRBJ1-2; TRBD1 agrees at 9 bases. The junction had 5 bases not matched to a gene; V was cut back by 5 bases and J by 4 bases. Per the germline V gene, CDR1 is SQVTM and CDR2 is ANQGSEA. CDR3 length: 13 amino acids. The full variable domain, its missing parts supplied by reference TRBV29-1 and TRBJ1-2, is SAVISQKPSRDICQRGTSLTIQCQVDSQVTMMFWYRQQPGQSLTLIATANQGSEATYESGFVIDKFPISRPNLTFSTLTVSNMSPEDSSIYLCSVRQGVFYGYTFGSGTRLTVV.